The clone carrying this T cell receptor (beta chain) was recorded once. Antigen unknown. The sample has other DNA sequences that encode this CDR3 too. All donors participated as healthy donors of bone marrow. The record originates from a study of cytomegalovirus exposure and HLA in healthy donors. General study points: Presence/absence analysis assumed near-uniform sequencing depth across donors. It emerged from a later analysis that several of the most significant clusters appeared to be linked to common viral pathogens. In a later analysis, most CMV-associated TCR beta chains appeared HLA-restricted.

Both 60 Vbeta primers and 13 Jbeta primers went into the PCR. Assay: immunoSEQ multiplex PCR; the TCRdb copy retains only in-frame clones and omits some. The table records roughly 100,000 clones, around 82% of them present only once. The clonotype originates from a man aged 35 to 55 in good health and CMV-seropositive. The sample was PBMCs.

Written as DNA, the CDR3 is TGTGCCAGCAGCCCAGGACTAGCGGAGACCTACGAGCAGTACTTC. Its protein is CASSPGLAETYEQYF. The chain employs TRBV7-9 and TRBJ2-7; TRBD2 aligns across 10 bases. The V segment lost 5 bases and the J segment 2 bases; nucleotides outside the gene matches: 6. The CDR3 consists of 15 residues. CDR1 SEHNR and CDR2 FQNEAQ come from the germline V gene (reference sequence).